Detailed here is one TCR beta chain. The data derive from a study of blood T cell repertoires in COVID-19. Background on the study: Specimens from acute and convalescent COVID-19 originated in the United States, Italy and Spain. Sources were T cells, B-cell-depleted T cells, or PBMCs; the material itself was cDNA or gDNA.

From germline, CDR1 is GTSNPN and CDR2 SVGIG (reference sequence). V lost 1 base, J lost 2 bases, and 4 bases stayed unmatched. This CDR3 spans 15 amino acids. Original processing methods: Researchers report that nucleated cell counts were estimated from reference gene primer amplification. Repertoires were generated with immunoSEQ multiplex PCR, while TCRdb's copy carries only in-frame clones and drops some. V and J calls and clone size are copied from that table; D and trimming were computed from the DNA. This table has roughly 200,000 clones, around 86% appearing once. Sequencing used peripheral blood. This chain connects TRBV30 to TRBJ1-1, with TRBD1 matching over 10 bases. This TCR came from a man older than 75 with acute or convalescent COVID-19. The CDR3, as DNA: TGTGCCTGGAGTGCTAGGACAGGGGGAAACACTGAAGCTTTCTTT. Translating it yields CAWSARTGGNTEAFF.